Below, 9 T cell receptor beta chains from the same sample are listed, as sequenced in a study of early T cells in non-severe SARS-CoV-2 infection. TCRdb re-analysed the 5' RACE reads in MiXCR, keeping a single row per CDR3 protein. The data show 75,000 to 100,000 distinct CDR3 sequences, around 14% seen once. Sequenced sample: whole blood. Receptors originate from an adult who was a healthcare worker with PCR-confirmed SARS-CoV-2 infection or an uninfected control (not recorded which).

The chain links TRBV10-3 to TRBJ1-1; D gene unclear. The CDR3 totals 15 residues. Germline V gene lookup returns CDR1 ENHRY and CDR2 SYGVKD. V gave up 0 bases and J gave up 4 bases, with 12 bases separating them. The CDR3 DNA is TGTGCCATCAGTGAGTCGGGCAGGCAGGCCACTGAAGCTTTCTTT. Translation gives CAISESGRQATEAFF.

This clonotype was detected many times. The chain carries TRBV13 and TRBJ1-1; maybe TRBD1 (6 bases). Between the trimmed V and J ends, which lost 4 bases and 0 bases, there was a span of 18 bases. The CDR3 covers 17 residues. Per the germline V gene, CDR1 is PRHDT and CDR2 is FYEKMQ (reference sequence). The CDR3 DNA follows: TGTGCCAGCAGCTCCAATCCAGGGGCGGAGATGAACACTGAAGCTTTCTTT. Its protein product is CASSSNPGAEMNTEAFF.

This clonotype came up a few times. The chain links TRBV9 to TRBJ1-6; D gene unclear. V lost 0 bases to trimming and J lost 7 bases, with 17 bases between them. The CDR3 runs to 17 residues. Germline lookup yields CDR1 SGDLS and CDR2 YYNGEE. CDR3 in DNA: TGTGCCAGCAGCGTAGGTCGCAGCGTCAGAGAAAATTCACCCCTCCACTTT. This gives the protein CASSVGRSVRENSPLHF. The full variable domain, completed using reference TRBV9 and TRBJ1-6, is DSGVTQTPKHLITATGQRVTLRCSPRSGDLSVYWYQQSLDQGLQFLIQYYNGEERAKGNILERFSAQQFPDLHSELNLSSLELGDSALYFCASSVGRSVRENSPLHFGNGTRLTVT.

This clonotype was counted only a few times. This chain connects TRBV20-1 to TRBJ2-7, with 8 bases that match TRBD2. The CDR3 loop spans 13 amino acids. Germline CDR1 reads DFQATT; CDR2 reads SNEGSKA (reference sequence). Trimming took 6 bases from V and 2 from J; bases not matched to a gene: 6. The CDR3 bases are TGCAGTGCCGCGTTCGGGGGGGCCTACGAGCAGTACTTC. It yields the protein CSAAFGGAYEQYF.

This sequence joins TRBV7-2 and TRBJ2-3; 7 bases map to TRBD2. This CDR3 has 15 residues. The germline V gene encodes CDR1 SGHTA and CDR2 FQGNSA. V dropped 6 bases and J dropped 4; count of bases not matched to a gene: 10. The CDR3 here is CASRPPGGGADTQYF. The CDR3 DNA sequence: TGTGCCAGCAGACCGCCTGGCGGGGGAGCAGATACGCAGTATTTT.

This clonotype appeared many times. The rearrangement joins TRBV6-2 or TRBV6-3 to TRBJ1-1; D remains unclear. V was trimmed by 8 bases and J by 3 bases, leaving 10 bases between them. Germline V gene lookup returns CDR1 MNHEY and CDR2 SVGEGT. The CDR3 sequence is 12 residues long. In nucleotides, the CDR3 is TGTGCCAGCGGGAGGTTTGACACTGAAGCTTTCTTT. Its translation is CASGRFDTEAFF.

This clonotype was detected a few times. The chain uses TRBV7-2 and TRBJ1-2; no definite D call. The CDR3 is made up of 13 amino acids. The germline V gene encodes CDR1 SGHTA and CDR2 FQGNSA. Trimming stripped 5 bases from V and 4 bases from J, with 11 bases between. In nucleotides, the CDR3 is TGTGCCAGCAGCAGTGGACGGGCCTATGGCTACACCTTC. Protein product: CASSSGRAYGYTF.

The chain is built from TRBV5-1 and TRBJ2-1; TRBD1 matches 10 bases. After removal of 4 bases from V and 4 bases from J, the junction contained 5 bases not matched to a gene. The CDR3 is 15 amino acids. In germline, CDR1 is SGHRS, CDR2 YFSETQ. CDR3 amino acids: CASSQDRGLYNEQFF. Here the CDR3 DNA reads TGCGCCAGCAGCCAAGACAGGGGGCTATACAATGAGCAGTTCTTC.

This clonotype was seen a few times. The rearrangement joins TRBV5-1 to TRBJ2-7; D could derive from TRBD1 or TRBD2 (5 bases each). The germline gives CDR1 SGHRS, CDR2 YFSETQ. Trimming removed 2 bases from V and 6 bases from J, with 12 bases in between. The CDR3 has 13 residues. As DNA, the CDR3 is TGCGCCAGCAGCTTCCCCGCCGGGGCCGAGCAGTACTTC. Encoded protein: CASSFPAGAEQYF.